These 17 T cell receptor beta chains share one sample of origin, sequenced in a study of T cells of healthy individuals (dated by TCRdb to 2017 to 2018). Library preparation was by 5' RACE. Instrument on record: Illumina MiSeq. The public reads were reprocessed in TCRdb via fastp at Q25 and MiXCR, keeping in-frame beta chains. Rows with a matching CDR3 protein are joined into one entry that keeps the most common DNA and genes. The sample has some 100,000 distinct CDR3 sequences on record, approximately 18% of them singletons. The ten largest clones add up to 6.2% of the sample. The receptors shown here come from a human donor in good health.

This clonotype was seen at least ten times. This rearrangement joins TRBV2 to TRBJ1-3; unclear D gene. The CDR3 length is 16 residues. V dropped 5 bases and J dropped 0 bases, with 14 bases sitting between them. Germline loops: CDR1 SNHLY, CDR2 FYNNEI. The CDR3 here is CASSQEHGSSGNTIYF. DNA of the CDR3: TGTGCCAGCAGTCAAGAGCATGGAAGCTCTGGAAACACCATATATTTT. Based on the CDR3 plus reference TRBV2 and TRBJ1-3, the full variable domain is EPEVTQTPSHQVTQMGQEVILRCVPISNHLYFYWYRQILGQKVEFLVSFYNNEISEKSEIFDDQFSVERPDGSNFTLKIRSTKLEDSAMYFCASSQEHGSSGNTIYFGEGSWLTVV.

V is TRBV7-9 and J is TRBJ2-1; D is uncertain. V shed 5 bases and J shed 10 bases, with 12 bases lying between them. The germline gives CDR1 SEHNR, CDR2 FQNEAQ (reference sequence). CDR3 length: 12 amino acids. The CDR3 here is CASSGQTMEQFF. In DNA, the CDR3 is TGTGCCAGCAGCGGTCAAACTATGGAGCAGTTCTTC.

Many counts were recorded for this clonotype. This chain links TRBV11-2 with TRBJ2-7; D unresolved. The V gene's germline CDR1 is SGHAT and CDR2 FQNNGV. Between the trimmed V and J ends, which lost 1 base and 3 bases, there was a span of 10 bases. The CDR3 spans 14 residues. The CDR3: CASSLGPRIYEQYF. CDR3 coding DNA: TGTGCCAGCAGCTTAGGCCCCAGGATCTACGAGCAGTACTTC.

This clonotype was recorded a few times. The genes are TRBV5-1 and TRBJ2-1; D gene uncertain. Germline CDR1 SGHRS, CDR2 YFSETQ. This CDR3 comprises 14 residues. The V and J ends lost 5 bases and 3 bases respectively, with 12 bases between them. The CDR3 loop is CASRESTDYNEQFF. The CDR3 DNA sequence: TGCGCCAGCAGGGAATCAACCGACTACAATGAGCAGTTCTTC.

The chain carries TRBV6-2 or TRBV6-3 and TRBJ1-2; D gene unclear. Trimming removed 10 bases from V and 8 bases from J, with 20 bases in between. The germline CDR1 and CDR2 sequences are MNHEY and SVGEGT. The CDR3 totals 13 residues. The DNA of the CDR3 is TGTGCCACCCAAAGCGGTAGAACTCGAGGCTACACCTTC. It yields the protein CATQSGRTRGYTF.

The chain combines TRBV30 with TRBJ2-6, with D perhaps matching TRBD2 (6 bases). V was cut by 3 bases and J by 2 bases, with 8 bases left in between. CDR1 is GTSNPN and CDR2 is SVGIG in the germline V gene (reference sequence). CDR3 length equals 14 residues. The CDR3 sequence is CAWSWGAGANVLTF. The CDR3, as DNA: TGTGCCTGGAGCTGGGGGGCTGGGGCCAACGTCCTGACTTTC.

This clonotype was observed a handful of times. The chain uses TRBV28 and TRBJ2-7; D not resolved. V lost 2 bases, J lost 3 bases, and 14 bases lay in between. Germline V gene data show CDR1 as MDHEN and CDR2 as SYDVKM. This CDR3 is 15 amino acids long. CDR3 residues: CASSLAKGWGYEQYF. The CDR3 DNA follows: TGTGCCAGCAGTTTAGCGAAGGGCTGGGGCTACGAGCAGTACTTC.

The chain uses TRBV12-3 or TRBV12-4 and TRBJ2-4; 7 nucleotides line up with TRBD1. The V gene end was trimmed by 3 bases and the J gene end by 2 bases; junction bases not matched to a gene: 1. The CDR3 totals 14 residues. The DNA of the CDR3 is TGTGCCAGCAGTTTGGGACAGTCCAAAAACATTCAGTACTTC. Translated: CASSLGQSKNIQYF.

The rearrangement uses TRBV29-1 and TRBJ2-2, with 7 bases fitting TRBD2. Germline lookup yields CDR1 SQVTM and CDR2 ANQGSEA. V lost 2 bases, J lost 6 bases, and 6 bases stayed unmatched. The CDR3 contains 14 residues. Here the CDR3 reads CSVEPDSGAGELFF. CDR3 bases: TGCAGCGTTGAACCTGACAGCGGGGCCGGGGAGCTGTTTTTT.

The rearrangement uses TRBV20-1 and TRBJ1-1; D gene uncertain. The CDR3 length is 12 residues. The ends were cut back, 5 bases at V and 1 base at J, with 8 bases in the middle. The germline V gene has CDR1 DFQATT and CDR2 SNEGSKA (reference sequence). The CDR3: CSASRANTEAFF. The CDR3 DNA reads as TGCAGTGCTTCCCGGGCGAACACTGAAGCTTTCTTT.

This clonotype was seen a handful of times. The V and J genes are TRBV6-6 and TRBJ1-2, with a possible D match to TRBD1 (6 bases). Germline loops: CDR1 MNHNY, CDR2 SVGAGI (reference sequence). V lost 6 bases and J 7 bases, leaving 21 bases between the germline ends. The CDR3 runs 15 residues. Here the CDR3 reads CASSRALTMGAGYTF. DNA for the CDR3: TGTGCCAGCAGCCGAGCCCTAACTATGGGGGCTGGCTACACCTTC.

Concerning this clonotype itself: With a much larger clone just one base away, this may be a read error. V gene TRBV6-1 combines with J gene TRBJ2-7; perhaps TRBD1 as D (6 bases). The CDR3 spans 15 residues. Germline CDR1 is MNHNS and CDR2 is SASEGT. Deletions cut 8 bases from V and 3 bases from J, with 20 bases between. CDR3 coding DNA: TGTGCCAGCTTCTCCTGGGGGCGTGGAGACTACGAGCAGTACTTC. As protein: CASFSWGRGDYEQYF.

The CDR3 sequence is CASSVGRHTDTQYF. The CDR3 DNA follows: TGTGCCAGCAGCGTCGGACGGCACACAGATACGCAGTATTTT. This chain uses TRBV9 with TRBJ2-3; D gene uncertain. Trimming pared 2 bases from V and 2 bases from J, leaving 9 bases between. The germline CDR1 and CDR2 sequences are SGDLS and YYNGEE. There are 14 residues in the CDR3. The full variable domain, with the rest looked up from reference TRBV9 and TRBJ2-3, is DSGVTQTPKHLITATGQRVTLRCSPRSGDLSVYWYQQSLDQGLQFLIQYYNGEERAKGNILERFSAQQFPDLHSELNLSSLELGDSALYFCASSVGRHTDTQYFGPGTRLTVL.

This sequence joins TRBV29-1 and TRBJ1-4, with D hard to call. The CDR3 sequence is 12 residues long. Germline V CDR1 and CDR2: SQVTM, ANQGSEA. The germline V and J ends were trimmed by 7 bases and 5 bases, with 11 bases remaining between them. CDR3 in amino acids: CSGGWANEKLFF. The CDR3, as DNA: TGCAGCGGTGGGTGGGCAAATGAAAAACTGTTTTTT.

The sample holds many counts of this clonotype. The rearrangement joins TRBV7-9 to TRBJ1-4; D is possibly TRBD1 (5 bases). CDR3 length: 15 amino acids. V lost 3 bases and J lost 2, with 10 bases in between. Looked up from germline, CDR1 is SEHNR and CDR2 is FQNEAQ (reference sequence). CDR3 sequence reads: CASSFPGTTNEKLFF. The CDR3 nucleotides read TGTGCCAGCAGCTTTCCCGGGACCACTAATGAAAAACTGTTTTTT. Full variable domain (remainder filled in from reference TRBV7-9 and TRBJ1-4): DTGVSQNPRHKITKRGQNVTFRCDPISEHNRLYWYRQTLGQGPEFLTYFQNEAQLEKSRLLSDRFSAERPKGSFSTLEIQRTEQGDSAMYLCASSFPGTTNEKLFFGSGTQLSVL.

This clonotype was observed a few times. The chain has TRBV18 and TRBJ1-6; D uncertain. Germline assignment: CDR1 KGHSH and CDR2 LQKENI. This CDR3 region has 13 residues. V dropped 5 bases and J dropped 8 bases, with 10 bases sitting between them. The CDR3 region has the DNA TGTGCCAGCTCAGGGCAGTTCGATTCACCCCTCCACTTT. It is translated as CASSGQFDSPLHF.

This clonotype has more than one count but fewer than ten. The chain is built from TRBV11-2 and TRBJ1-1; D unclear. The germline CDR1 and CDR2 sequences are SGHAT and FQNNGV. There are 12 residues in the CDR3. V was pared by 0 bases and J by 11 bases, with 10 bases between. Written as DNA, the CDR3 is TGTGCCAGCAGCTTAGAGGGCCCTGGGGCTTTCTTT. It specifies CASSLEGPGAFF.